The clone carrying this T cell receptor beta chain was seen at least ten times. The antigen is undetermined. The data were obtained in a study of blood T cells in healthy people across ages. The study's findings and limits: Expanded clonotype changes were possibly confounded by unknown donor CMV status.

Using a J-beta primer mix together with a sample-barcoded 5' primer, a second PCR was run for about 6 to 11 cycles. TCRdb ran MiXCR on the 5' RACE reads and lists one entry per CDR3 protein. The sample contains roughly 800,000 distinct CDR3 sequences, under 40% of which appear only once. Sequencing was done on a sample of blood. The sequence derives from a man younger than 30 in good health.

The CDR3 protein is CSVEARIYSDTQYF. DNA of the CDR3: TGCAGCGTTGAAGCACGAATATACTCAGATACGCAGTATTTT. This rearrangement joins TRBV29-1 to TRBJ2-3; D is uncertain. V was clipped by 1 base and J by 4 bases, with 12 bases between them. This CDR3 contains 14 residues. Germline CDR1 and CDR2: SQVTM and ANQGSEA.